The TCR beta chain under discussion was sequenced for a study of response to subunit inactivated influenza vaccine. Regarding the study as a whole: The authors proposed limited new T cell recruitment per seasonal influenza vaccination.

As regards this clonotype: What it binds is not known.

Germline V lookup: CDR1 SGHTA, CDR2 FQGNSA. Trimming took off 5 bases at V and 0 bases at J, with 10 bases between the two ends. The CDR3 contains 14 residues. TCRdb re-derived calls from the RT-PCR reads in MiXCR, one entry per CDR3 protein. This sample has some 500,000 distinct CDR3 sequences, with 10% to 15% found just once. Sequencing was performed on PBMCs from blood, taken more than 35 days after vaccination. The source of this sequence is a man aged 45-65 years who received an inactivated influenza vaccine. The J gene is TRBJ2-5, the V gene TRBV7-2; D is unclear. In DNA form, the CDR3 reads TGTGCCAGCAGCCCTCCCCGGTACCAAGAGACCCAGTACTTC. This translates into CASSPPRYQETQYF.